The 27 T cell receptor beta chains in this list originate from one sample, sequenced in a study of regulatory T cells in long-lasting Graves disease. Time point here: newly diagnosed GD, antithyroid drugs for less than 3 months. Generation of the TCR library employed RNA extracted from PBMCs. Libraries of TCR beta came from iRepertoire HTBI primers plus Arm-PCR of CDR3 regions. TCRdb re-called the multiplex PCR reads with MiXCR, one entry per CDR3 protein. The sample carries hundreds of thousands of distinct CDR3 sequences, 15% to 20% recorded once. The same sample was also used in a study of T cells in Graves' hyperthyroidism and ophthalmopathy.

Sequenced here: peripheral blood mononuclear cells (PBMCs), sampled at new diagnosis, from a patient treated with antithyroid drugs. Receptor source: a woman in her twenties or thirties with Graves disease.

The table lists this clonotype with many counts. The chain employs TRBV6-2 or TRBV6-3 and TRBJ1-1, with a weak D call TRBD1 (5 bases). The CDR3 has 15 residues. V was trimmed by 5 bases and J by 1 base, leaving 14 bases between them. The germline V gene encodes CDR1 MNHEY and CDR2 SVGEGT. This CDR3 reads CASSLQGGQNTEAFF. CDR3 DNA sequence: TGTGCCAGCAGTCTGCAGGGAGGGCAGAACACTGAAGCTTTCTTT.

This rearrangement joins TRBV5-1 to TRBJ2-3; possibly TRBD1 for D (6 bases). Germline V gene sequence: CDR1 SGHRS, CDR2 YFSETQ. The CDR3 loop spans 15 amino acids. Trimming took 4 bases from V and 6 from J, leaving 18 bases between them. CDR3 DNA sequence: TGCGCCAGCAGCAGGGACAATCTAAGTAGGGATACGCAGTATTTT. It yields the protein CASSRDNLSRDTQYF.

The chain links TRBV18 to TRBJ2-7; TRBD2 is a possible D gene (5 bases). The V end was cut by 2 bases, the J end by 1 base, with 12 bases between. There are 15 residues in the CDR3. Germline V gives CDR1 KGHSH, CDR2 LQKENI. The CDR3 DNA reads as TGTGCCAGCTCACCAGAGGGCAGATTGTCCTACGAGCAGTACTTC. Protein: CASSPEGRLSYEQYF. Full variable domain (remainder filled in from reference TRBV18 and TRBJ2-7): NAGVMQNPRHLVRRRGQEARLRCSPMKGHSHVYWYRQLPEEGLKFMVYLQKENIIDESGMPKERFSAEFPKEGPSILRIQQVVRGDSAAYFCASSPEGRLSYEQYFGPGTRLTVT.

The chain couples TRBV19 to TRBJ2-3, with TRBD2 as a possible D gene (6 bases). In germline, CDR1 is LNHDA, CDR2 SQIVND (reference sequence). The CDR3 length is 16 residues. V was trimmed by 3 bases and J by 0 bases, leaving 13 bases between them. This CDR3 is CASSMQLAISTDTQYF. The CDR3 DNA reads as TGTGCCAGTAGTATGCAACTAGCTATTAGCACAGATACGCAGTATTTT.

This clonotype was seen ten or more times. The J gene is TRBJ2-7, the V gene TRBV29-1; 9 nucleotides align to TRBD2. Germline V lookup: CDR1 SQVTM, CDR2 ANQGSEA. CDR3 length: 13 amino acids. Germline trimming cut 4 bases from V and 4 bases from J; bases unmatched to any gene: 5. CDR3 DNA sequence: TGCAGCGTTGTCCTAGCGGGAAAGTACGAGCAGTACTTC. Protein: CSVVLAGKYEQYF.

The CDR3 spells CSVGAHMTSGGRYNEQFF. For the CDR3, the DNA is TGCAGCGTTGGGGCGCACATGACTAGCGGGGGCAGGTACAATGAGCAGTTCTTC. The chain joins TRBV29-1 to TRBJ2-1; 12 nucleotides agree with TRBD2. Germline CDR1 is SQVTM and CDR2 is ANQGSEA. V was pared by 4 bases and J by 4 bases, with 14 bases of the junction left unmatched. The CDR3 totals 18 residues.

This clonotype was detected a few times. The gene calls are TRBV5-1 and TRBJ2-1; 11 bases align to TRBD2. Germline assignment: CDR1 SGHRS and CDR2 YFSETQ. This CDR3 has 17 residues. V shed 5 bases and J 3 bases; nucleotides not matched to a gene: 10. The CDR3 DNA reads TGCGCCAGCAGACCTACTAGCGGGAGTTCCATCTACAATGAGCAGTTCTTC. It is translated as CASRPTSGSSIYNEQFF.

The gene calls are TRBV28 and TRBJ2-7; 12 nucleotides match TRBD1. This CDR3 region has 13 residues. V gave up 8 bases and J gave up 3 bases; unmatched junction bases: 2. From germline, CDR1 is MDHEN and CDR2 SYDVKM. The CDR3 bases are TGTGCCAGCGGGACAGGGGGCTTCTACGAGCAGTACTTC. Translated, it gives CASGTGGFYEQYF.

V gene TRBV7-9 combines with J gene TRBJ1-1, with D uncertain. This CDR3 has 14 amino acids. Germline V gene sequence: CDR1 SEHNR, CDR2 FQNEAQ (reference sequence). Trimming took off 3 bases at V and 1 base at J, with 9 bases between the two ends. The CDR3 DNA reads TGTGCCAGCAGCTTGGAGGTTGCGAACACTGAAGCTTTCTTT. Protein: CASSLEVANTEAFF.

The rearrangement links TRBV7-3 to TRBJ2-1, with TRBD1 matching over 7 bases. CDR1 is SGHTA, CDR2 FQGTGA, per germline. The CDR3 is made up of 15 amino acids. Unmatched junction bases numbered 6, after V lost 1 base and J lost 6 bases. The CDR3 region has the DNA TGTGCCAGCAGCTTAAGTGGGACAGCAAGCAATGAGCAGTTCTTC. It translates to CASSLSGTASNEQFF.

Ten or more counts support this clonotype. The genes are TRBV12-3 or TRBV12-4 and TRBJ1-1, with 8 bases aligning to TRBD1. CDR3 size: 15 residues. Trimming at V came to 4 bases and at J to 1 base, leaving 5 bases not matched to a gene. The CDR3 nucleotides are TGTGCCAGCAGTTCGGCCGGGACAGGGAACACTGAAGCTTTCTTT. Amino acids: CASSSAGTGNTEAFF.

This sequence joins TRBV14 and TRBJ1-2; D remains unclear. Trimming removed 1 base from V and 4 bases from J, with 7 bases in between. Germline lookup yields CDR1 SGHDN and CDR2 FVKESK. There are 13 residues in the CDR3. DNA of the CDR3: TGTGCCAGCAGCCAAGGTCACCTCTATGGCTACACCTTC. Translation: CASSQGHLYGYTF.

This clonotype has just a few counts. The chain recombines TRBV18 with TRBJ2-3, with 10 bases aligning to TRBD2. The length of the CDR3 is 16 residues. The J segment lost 2 bases and the V segment lost 6 bases, leaving 8 bases of the junction unmatched. Germline CDR1 reads KGHSH; CDR2 reads LQKENI. Written as DNA, the CDR3 is TGTGCCAGCTCCCGGACTAGCGGTTCTGTCACAGATACGCAGTATTTT. It specifies CASSRTSGSVTDTQYF.

Remarks on this clonotype: Possible read error: a much larger clone is one base away. The chain carries TRBV27 and TRBJ1-4; D possibly corresponds to TRBD1 (6 bases). This CDR3 has 14 residues. Germline loops: CDR1 MNHEY, CDR2 SMNVEV (reference sequence). Trimming removed 5 bases at V and 8 bases at J, with 15 bases between. The CDR3 sequence: CASSLYGQSEKLFF. Written as DNA, the CDR3 is TGTGCCAGCAGTCTCTATGGACAGTCCGAAAAACTGTTTTTT. The whole variable domain, remainder taken from reference TRBV27 and TRBJ1-4, is EAQVTQNPRYLITVTGKKLTVTCSQNMNHEYMSWYRQDPGLGLRQIYYSMNVEVTDKGDVPEGYKVSRKEKRNFPLILESPSPNQTSLYFCASSLYGQSEKLFFGSGTQLSVL.

The rearrangement links TRBV5-8 to TRBJ1-4; possible D gene TRBD1, 5 bases. The CDR3 length is 16 residues. Trimming left V 6 bases short and J 5 bases short, with 20 bases between. Germline V lookup: CDR1 SGHTS, CDR2 YDEGEE. The CDR3 region is CASNRGEGQTNEKLFF. As DNA, the CDR3 is TGTGCCAGCAACCGGGGCGAGGGTCAAACCAATGAAAAACTGTTTTTT.

This clonotype was observed a handful of times. The chain couples TRBV30 to TRBJ1-5, with 8 bases matching TRBD1. This CDR3 is built from 14 residues. The germline CDR1 and CDR2 sequences are GTSNPN and SVGIG (reference sequence). J lost 7 bases, V lost 0 bases, and 5 bases had no gene match. CDR3 amino acids: CAWSVAGGGQPQHF. CDR3 DNA sequence: TGTGCCTGGAGTGTAGCAGGGGGCGGGCAGCCCCAGCATTTT.

CDR3 sequence: CSASEAGGLEKLFF. CDR3 DNA sequence: TGCAGTGCTAGCGAGGCAGGGGGCTTAGAAAAACTGTTTTTT. The chain recombines TRBV20-1 with TRBJ1-4; the match to TRBD1 covers 8 bases. Germline V gene data show CDR1 as DFQATT and CDR2 as SNEGSKA (reference sequence). The CDR3 spans 14 residues. V dropped 3 bases and J dropped 8; count of bases not matched to a gene: 8.

This clonotype was counted ten times or more. The chain is built from TRBV7-9 and TRBJ2-7; D not resolved. Per germline, CDR1 SEHNR and CDR2 FQNEAQ (reference sequence). Trimming stripped 1 base from V and 3 bases from J, with 7 bases between. This CDR3 spans 13 amino acids. The CDR3 spells CASSLGEYYEQYF. The CDR3, as DNA: TGTGCCAGCAGCTTAGGGGAATACTACGAGCAGTACTTC.

This clonotype has a handful of counts. V gene TRBV5-1 combines with J gene TRBJ2-7; D gene uncertain. This CDR3 is built from 15 residues. Germline values: CDR1 SGHRS, CDR2 YFSETQ. V lost 0 bases and J lost 5, with 15 bases in between. CDR3 DNA: TGCGCCAGCAGCTTGGGACAAATAAAGGATAACGAGCAGTACTTC. It translates to CASSLGQIKDNEQYF. Full variable domain (remainder filled in from reference TRBV5-1 and TRBJ2-7): KAGVTQTPRYLIKTRGQQVTLSCSPISGHRSVSWYQQTPGQGLQFLFEYFSETQRNKGNFPGRFSGRQFSNSRSEMNVSTLELGDSALYLCASSLGQIKDNEQYFGPGTRLTVT.

V and J are TRBV6-2 or TRBV6-3 and TRBJ2-7; 7 bases line up with TRBD2. V was pared by 5 bases and J by 2 bases, with 12 bases of the junction left unmatched. Germline-derived CDR1 and CDR2 are MNHEY and SVGEGT. The CDR3 has 16 amino acids. DNA of the CDR3: TGTGCCAGCAGTGAAGGTAGGGTAGCGGGTCCCTACGAGCAGTACTTC. Translating it yields CASSEGRVAGPYEQYF.

The rearrangement joins TRBV18 to TRBJ2-2; tentative D call: TRBD1 (5 bases). The germline V gene encodes CDR1 KGHSH and CDR2 LQKENI. Trimming shortened V by 0 bases and J by 4 bases, and 12 bases separated the two germline ends. The CDR3 covers 16 residues. Written as DNA, the CDR3 is TGTGCCAGCTCACCACCGAACAGGCGAGGCACCGGGGAGCTGTTTTTT. This codes for CASSPPNRRGTGELFF.

The CDR3 is CSARQTGRATEAFF. In DNA, the CDR3 is TGCAGTGCTAGACAAACAGGTAGGGCCACTGAAGCTTTCTTT. The rearrangement joins TRBV20-1 to TRBJ1-1; D is perhaps TRBD1 (5 bases). The CDR3 sequence is 14 residues long. The germline gives CDR1 DFQATT, CDR2 SNEGSKA (reference sequence). The V gene lost 2 bases and the J gene lost 4 bases, with 14 bases spanning the gap.

Only a few counts were recorded for this clonotype. This rearrangement joins TRBV18 to TRBJ2-1, with D hard to call. From germline, CDR1 is KGHSH and CDR2 LQKENI. This CDR3 spans 14 amino acids. The V and J ends lost 3 bases and 5 bases respectively, with 11 bases between them. The CDR3 region has the DNA TGTGCCAGCTCACCGGGTCTAAATAACAATGAGCAGTTCTTC. Translated, it gives CASSPGLNNNEQFF.

The sample holds a few counts of this clonotype. The rearrangement joins TRBV6-1 to TRBJ2-1; 12 bases agree with TRBD1. CDR1 is MNHNS and CDR2 is SASEGT in the germline V gene. J was trimmed by 6 bases and V by 4 bases; bases with no gene match: 7. The CDR3 runs 16 residues. The CDR3 DNA sequence: TGTGCCAGCAGTGCCCGGGACAGGGGGCGGACCAATGAGCAGTTCTTC. Protein sequence: CASSARDRGRTNEQFF.

At least ten counts were recorded for this clonotype. The chain combines TRBV6-1 with TRBJ2-2; D may be TRBD1 (5 bases). Germline V gene lookup returns CDR1 MNHNS and CDR2 SASEGT. V lost 6 bases and J lost 0, with 11 bases in between. This CDR3 has 15 amino acids. The CDR3 protein is CASSFDSSNTGELFF. The CDR3, as DNA: TGTGCCAGCAGCTTCGACAGTTCGAACACCGGGGAGCTGTTTTTT.

This clonotype was seen repeatedly, ten times or more. The rearrangement links TRBV30 to TRBJ1-1, with 8 bases lining up with TRBD1. This CDR3 spans 15 amino acids. CDR1 GTSNPN and CDR2 SVGIG come from the germline V gene (reference sequence). V was pared by 3 bases and J by 1 base, with 7 bases of the junction left unmatched. This chain's CDR3 is CAWRHRGSGNTEAFF. In nucleotides, the CDR3 is TGTGCCTGGAGGCACAGGGGGAGTGGGAACACTGAAGCTTTCTTT.

J is TRBJ2-6 and V is TRBV19; D unresolved. Trimming took 6 bases from V and 1 from J, leaving 13 bases between them. Germline V gene data show CDR1 as LNHDA and CDR2 as SQIVND (reference sequence). There are 16 residues in the CDR3. The CDR3 nucleotides read TGTGCCAGTAGACCACTTGCCGCATCTGGGGCCAACGTCCTGACTTTC. This codes for CASRPLAASGANVLTF.